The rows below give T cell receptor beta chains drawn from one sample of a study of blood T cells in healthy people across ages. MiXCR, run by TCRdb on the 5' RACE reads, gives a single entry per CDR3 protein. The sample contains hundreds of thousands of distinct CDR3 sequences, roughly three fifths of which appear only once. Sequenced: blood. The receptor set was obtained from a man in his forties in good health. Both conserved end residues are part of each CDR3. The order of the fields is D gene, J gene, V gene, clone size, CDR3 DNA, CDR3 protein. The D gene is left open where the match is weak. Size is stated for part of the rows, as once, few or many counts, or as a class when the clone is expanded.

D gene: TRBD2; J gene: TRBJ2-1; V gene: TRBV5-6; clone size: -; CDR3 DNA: TGTGCCAGCACCCCACTAGCGGGACCTTACAATGAGCAGTTCTTC; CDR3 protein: CASTPLAGPYNEQFF
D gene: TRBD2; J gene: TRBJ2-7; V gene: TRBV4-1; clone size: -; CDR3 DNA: TGCGCCAGCAGCCAGGTCCTCGGACTAGCGGGGCCCTACGAGCAGTACTTC; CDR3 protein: CASSQVLGLAGPYEQYF
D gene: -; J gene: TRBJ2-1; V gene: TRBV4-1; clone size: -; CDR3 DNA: TGCGCCAGCAGCCAAGGGGAGAGTGAGCAGTTCTTC; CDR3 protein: CASSQGESEQFF
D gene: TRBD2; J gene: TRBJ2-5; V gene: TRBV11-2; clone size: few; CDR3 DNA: TGTGCCAGCAGCTCTTTCACCAGTGGACTAGTAAACGAACAAGAGACCCAGTACTTC; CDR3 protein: CASSSFTSGLVNEQETQYF
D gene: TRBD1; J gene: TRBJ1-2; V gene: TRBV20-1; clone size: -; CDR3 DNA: TGCAGTGCTAGAAGGCCGGGACAGGGAACGGGAGTCTATGGCTACACCTTC; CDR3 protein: CSARRPGQGTGVYGYTF
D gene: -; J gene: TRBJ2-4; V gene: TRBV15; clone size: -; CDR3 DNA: TGTGCCACCTCCCAGGGCTGGGGGGAAGTTTTAGAGCAGTACTTC; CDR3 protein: CATSQGWGEVLEQYF
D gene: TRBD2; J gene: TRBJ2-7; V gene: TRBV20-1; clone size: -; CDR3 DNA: TGCAGTGCACGGGAGGACGGCCACGAGCAGTACTTC; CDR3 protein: CSAREDGHEQYF
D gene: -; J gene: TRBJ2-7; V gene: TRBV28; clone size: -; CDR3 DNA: TGTGCCAGCAGGAGGACAGTCTACGAGCAGTACTTC; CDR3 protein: CASRRTVYEQYF
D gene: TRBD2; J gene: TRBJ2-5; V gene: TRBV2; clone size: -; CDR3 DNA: TGTGCCAGCAGTGAACCAGGACTAGCGGGGGTCTCAAGAAGGGAGACCCAGTACTTC; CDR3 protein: CASSEPGLAGVSRRETQYF
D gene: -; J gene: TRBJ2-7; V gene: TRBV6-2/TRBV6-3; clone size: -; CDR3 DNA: TGTGCCAGCAGAACAGCCGCCTCCTACGAGCAGTACTTC; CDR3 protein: CASRTAASYEQYF
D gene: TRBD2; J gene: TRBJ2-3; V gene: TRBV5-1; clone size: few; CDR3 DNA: TGCGCCAGCATGCGGGAGGAACAAACAGATACGCAGTATTTT; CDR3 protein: CASMREEQTDTQYF
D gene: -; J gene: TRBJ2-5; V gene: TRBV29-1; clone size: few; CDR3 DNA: TGCAGCGTTCAAGTTACAGGACAAGAGACCCAGTACTTC; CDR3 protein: CSVQVTGQETQYF
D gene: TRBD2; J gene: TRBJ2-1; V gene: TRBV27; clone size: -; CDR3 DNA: TGTGCCAGCAGTTTAATTGTGGGGCTAGCGGGAGTCAATGAGCAGTTCTTC; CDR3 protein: CASSLIVGLAGVNEQFF
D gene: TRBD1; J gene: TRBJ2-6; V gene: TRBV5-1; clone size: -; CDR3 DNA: TGCGCCAGCAGCTCCTACCCTCCGGGACAGCTGAGCTCTGGGGCCAACGTCCTGACTTTC; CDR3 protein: CASSSYPPGQLSSGANVLTF
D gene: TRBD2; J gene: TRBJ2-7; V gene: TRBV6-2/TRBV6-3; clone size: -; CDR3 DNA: TGTGCCAGCAGTTACGTAGCGGGATACGAGCAGTACTTC; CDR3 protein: CASSYVAGYEQYF
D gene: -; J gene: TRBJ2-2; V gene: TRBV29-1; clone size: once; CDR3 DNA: TGCAGCGCCAGGCGGGACGCGAACACCGGGGAGCTGTTTTTT; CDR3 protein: CSARRDANTGELFF
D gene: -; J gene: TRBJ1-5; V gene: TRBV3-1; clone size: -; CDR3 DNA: TGTGCCAGCAGCCCTCAGGGTGGTGAGCCCCAGCATTTT; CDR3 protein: CASSPQGGEPQHF
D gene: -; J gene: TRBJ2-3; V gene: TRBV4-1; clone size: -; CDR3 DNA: TGCGCCAGCAGCCAAGTCTTTAGGGCGGAGGACACAGATACGCAGTATTTT; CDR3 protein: CASSQVFRAEDTDTQYF
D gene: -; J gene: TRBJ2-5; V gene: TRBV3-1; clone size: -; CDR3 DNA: TGTGCCAGCAGCCAAGGAAATATCGGGGGATTGGTTAAGCAGTACTTC; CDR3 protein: CASSQGNIGGLVKQYF
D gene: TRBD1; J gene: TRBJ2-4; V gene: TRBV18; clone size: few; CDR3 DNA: TGTGCCAGCTCACCCCCTCTGACAGGGCAGGACATTCAGTACTTC; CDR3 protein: CASSPPLTGQDIQYF
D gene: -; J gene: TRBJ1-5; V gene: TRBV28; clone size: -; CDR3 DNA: TGTGCCAGCAGTTTAGGACCCCCTAATCAGCCCCAGCATTTT; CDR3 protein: CASSLGPPNQPQHF
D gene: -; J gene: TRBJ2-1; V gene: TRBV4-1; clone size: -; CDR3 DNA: TGCGCCAGCAGCCAAGAATGGGCGAACAATGAGCAGTTCTTC; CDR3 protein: CASSQEWANNEQFF
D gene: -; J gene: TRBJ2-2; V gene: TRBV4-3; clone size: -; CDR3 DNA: TGCGCCAGCAGCCAATCCACAGGGTGGAGAATCGGGGAGCTGTTTTTT; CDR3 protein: CASSQSTGWRIGELFF
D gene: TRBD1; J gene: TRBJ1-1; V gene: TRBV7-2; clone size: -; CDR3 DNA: TGTGCCAGCAGCTCCCGACAGGGCCAGACTGAAGCTTTCTTT; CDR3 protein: CASSSRQGQTEAFF
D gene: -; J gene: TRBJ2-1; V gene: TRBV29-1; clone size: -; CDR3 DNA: TGCAGCGTTTCGTGGAGTGGAGGCAATGAGCAGTTCTTC; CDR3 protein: CSVSWSGGNEQFF